What follows is one TCR beta chain and its context. This clonotype was detected many times. This clone's antigen is unknown. The sample holds no much larger clone one base away, and base qualities are not on file. V drops 6 bases and J drops 5 bases, leaving 11 bases in between. The CDR3, cysteine through phenylalanine, is 13 amino acids long. The CDR3 DNA has 39 bases and is translated from base 1. Taken from the germline V gene (reference sequence), the CDR1 and CDR2 loops are LNHDA and SQIVND. The record originates from a study of T cells in Graves' hyperthyroidism and ophthalmopathy (dated by TCRdb to about 2019). Context from the whole study: A discovery cohort of about a hundred patients, 43 with Graves' ophthalmopathy and 55 to 60 with stable Graves' hyperthyroidism, was used to find distinguishing TCR V-J signatures. Thyroid tissue and blood T-cell repertoires from six Graves' hyperthyroidism patients were also compared in the study. For training and testing, the 110 or so patients in the discovery cohort were randomly divided in a 7:3 ratio. The paper describes TCR Vbeta CDR3 sequencing of around 130 peripheral blood samples, made up of under 50 ophthalmopathy patients, more than 70 hyperthyroidism patients and roughly 17 progressor patients. Prospective prediction of ophthalmopathy was tested in an independent validation cohort consisting of 18 hyperthyroidism patients and approximately 16 patients who later progressed to ophthalmopathy. Once sampling was done, hyperthyroidism patients were given methimazole at a starting dose of 30 mg daily, whereas ophthalmopathy patients were given high-dose intravenous methylprednisolone.

Results and caveats for the whole study, not just this receptor: Blood samples also contained most of the expanded thyroid clonotypes (frequency above 0.001), which suggests that blood repertoires may reflect thyroid immune responses. A model built on a 13 V-J signature distinguished ophthalmopathy from stable hyperthyroidism, reaching around 90% sensitivity and 81.08% specificity in cross-validation and 80%/75% in testing. In validation, the model predicted progression to ophthalmopathy a median of 6.5 months before onset, with roughly 70% sensitivity and almost 75% specificity. Sample size was not statistically predetermined, and investigators were not blinded to group allocation.

TCR beta CDR3 regions were amplified from RNA transcripts. A first-round RT-PCR of the TCR CDR3 used the HTBI primer set with the Qiagen OneStep RT-PCR kit. The libraries were constructed in a second round of multiplex PCR and then size-selected and purified. Libraries were sequenced paired-end with 100 bp reads on an Illumina HiSeq2000. The original methods were these. SOAPnuke was used to process the raw data, removing reads that contained adapters or uncalled bases, had a mean Phred below 15, or lacked an exact match to the constant primer or identifier. COPE v1.2.5 was used to merge the high-quality paired reads, and each unique nucleotide sequence was defined as a clonotype. Clonotypes were aligned to IMGT TRBV, TRBD and TRBJ reference segments using MiTCR v1.1. Only V-J combinations with frequency above 0.0001, covering about 99% of repertoires, were analysed. The TCS score was defined as the ratio of F50 (clonal expansion) to E x V (chaos), calculated using BLOSUM62-based TCRdist between CDR3 peptides within each V-J. Welch's t-statistics and random forest reduced around 510 V-J features to 10 to 15, which were used in a naive Bayes classifier (R e1071). Thyroid-blood repertoire similarity was quantified with the Morisita-Horn index. In TCRdb, the public reads were trimmed at Q25 with fastp and aligned with MiXCR, with productive beta chains retained. Each CDR3 protein gets just one entry, which takes the most common genes and DNA from the rows behind it. The authors' filters were not applied to this entry. For this sample the table gives roughly 570,000 distinct CDR3 sequences, of which more than 45% were detected only once. In total, the top ten clones hold around 20% of the sample.

Exclusion was applied to patients with uncontrolled infections, other autoimmune diseases, pregnancy or lactation. Diagnoses relied on clinical symptoms, serum thyroxine and TRAb, thyroid ultrasound and orbital computed tomography. Total RNA was extracted using Trizol reagent, and RNA quality was assessed on an Agilent 2100 Bioanalyzer. This clonotype was sampled from an adult woman with Graves' disease, either hyperthyroidism or ophthalmopathy (not recorded which). The sample consisted of peripheral blood or thyroid tissue (not recorded which). This chain is built from TRBV19 and TRBJ1-5; the D gene is perhaps TRBD1, on 6 matching bases. The CDR3 loop reads CASRRTAHQPQHF. In nucleotides, the sequence is TGTGCCAGTAGGAGGACAGCTCATCAGCCCCAGCATTTT.